This T cell receptor (beta chain) was found in a study of cytomegalovirus exposure and HLA in healthy donors (dated by TCRdb to 2015 to 2018). Broadly, across the study: An earlier analysis of approximately 640 of the donors reported about 250 Gb of sequence data and about 100 million unique TCR beta sequences from around 200 million T cells. Donor age, sex, ethnicity and CMV serostatus were compiled together with the repertoire data. The study was designed to test whether signatures of past pathogen exposure could be identified by cataloging public T cell receptors. An early release covering roughly 640 HLA-typed donors comprised 300 to 350 gigabases of sequencing data and tens of millions of unique TCR sequences. All discovery cohort repertoires had been generated using a single sequencing platform. To predict cytomegalovirus infection status, the study brought together high-throughput TCR immunosequencing, statistical association of individual TCRs with disease status, and machine learning. Among the roughly 400 genotyped donors, around 81% belonged to the genetic ancestry cluster associated with self-reported Caucasian donors. A later genetic analysis used genome-wide SNP genotypes for about 60% of the roughly 700 donors, treating that subset as a discovery cohort. A separate validation cohort of roughly 130 different subjects was used in addition to the roughly 640-subject first cohort. A handful of DR-DQ haplotypes were handled as single units for association and clustering because linkage in the cohort was strong. HLA typing covered class I and class II loci at four-digit resolution. In a later analysis, previously published TCR beta repertoires from about 670 donors were re-analyzed and high-resolution HLA genotyping was added so that TCR occurrence patterns could be studied. To decide whether each TCR beta V gene segment behaved as functional or pseudogenic, an earlier analysis of approximately 620 of the donors relied on high-throughput TCR beta sequencing. The number of donors typed differed by locus, with 629-630 for A, B, C, DRB1 and DQB1, approximately 500 for DQA1, over 600 for DPA1, and some 450 for DPB1. Rather than using new phenotypic data, the later analysis identified candidate immune exposures from TCR beta sequences and from how often those sequences occurred across donors. Among 300 to 450 genotyped donors of the cohort, an average of approximately 240,000 unique TCR beta nucleotide sequences were sequenced per donor, about a sixth of them non-productive. The study used immunosequencing to profile the T cell repertoires of approximately 630 subjects and linked those repertoires to cytomegalovirus serostatus. Overall study results and their limits: For the cohort, immune exposure information was limited to CMV serostatus. Only TCR beta chains were sequenced in this cohort, and the absence of alpha or paired-chain data limited detectable features. The earlier analysis of nearly 600 of the donors excluded around 17 rarely observed V segments, including chromosome 9 orphons, because counts were too low. Correlated functional status among segregating V segments might be attributable to linkage disequilibrium, but an unknown experimental factor could not be ruled out. The authors suggested that the approach could potentially be extended to other disease states and immunological phenotypes. According to a later genetic analysis, donors in an Asian-associated ancestry cluster had fewer N-insertions in productive TCRs than the approximately 670-donor mean. Specific HLA alleles were associated with about 17,000 TCR beta sequences at a false discovery rate of 0.05 in a later analysis. Several of the top co-occurrence clusters appeared to be linked to parvovirus B19, influenza, CMV and Epstein-Barr virus, according to a later analysis. Because the 87-base-pair reads could not distinguish some IMGT-functional V segments, including TRBV6-2 and TRBV6-3, those segments were excluded. V-gene and J-gene trimming of TCR beta chains was associated with a missense DCLRE1C variant in a later genetic analysis, and the association was replicated in an independent cohort. A total of fewer than 200 TCR beta chains were listed by the study as associated with cytomegalovirus. When HLA alleles, especially DR and DQ, strongly co-occurred, TCR associations were difficult to assign to individual alleles. A few of the identified cytomegalovirus-associated TCR beta chains were confirmed in vitro to be specific for cytomegalovirus antigens. The presence/absence analyses assumed that sequencing depth was roughly uniform across donors, and that assumption may not be true. In both the original and validation cohorts, the classifier was reported to diagnose cytomegalovirus status with high specificity and sensitivity. The sequencing pipeline was judged likely to have produced a cluster of highly shared sequence variants as a technical artifact. Because HLA typing was missing for some donors at each locus, association tests included only the typed subset. A later analysis found that TCR association rates varied across HLA loci, with DRB1 alleles showing the most associated TCRs and HLA-C alleles the fewest. According to a later analysis, most CMV-associated TCR beta chains appeared to be HLA-restricted, and the HLA associations seemed to be driven largely by CMV exposure. A later analysis found that HLA-associated TCR beta chains were more clonally expanded and had lower generation probabilities than equally common non-associated chains. A further reported finding was that TCR beta sequences accurately predicted the HLA-A and HLA-B alleles for most subjects in the first cohort. Broadly in line with IMGT annotations, most TCR beta V segments showed up in productive rearrangements about 90% or about 30% of the time in an earlier analysis of around 550 of the donors. While some public TCRs were present in many individuals, most TCR sequences turned up only very rarely across donors.

In total, approximately 700 healthy bone marrow donors made up the cohort. All cohort members were sampled while nominally healthy, although unrecorded immune exposures were likely present. The donor tested CMV seronegative and was one of the 352 seronegative cohort members. Every donor gave a peripheral blood sample, and the peripheral blood mononuclear cells from that sample were used for TCR beta sequencing. The Qiagen DNeasy Blood Extraction Kit was used to extract genomic DNA from the blood cell samples. Libraries came from the immunoSEQ multiplex PCR assay. For the multiplex PCR, a mixture combining 60 forward primers for TCR Vbeta segments and 13 reverse primers for TCR Jbeta segments was used. Amplification of the CDR3 region of rearranged TCR beta genes was performed with a multiplex PCR assay on genomic DNA. On the Illumina HiSeq System, the amplified TCR beta libraries were sequenced as 87-base-pair reads. Regarding the original processing steps: A later analysis counted about 80 million unique TCR beta chains across the 550 to 800 repertoires, and around 9.9 million of these chains were shared by at least two donors. A nearest-neighbor algorithm error-corrected the raw reads and collapsed the reads into unique sequences, merging closely related sequences to remove PCR and sequencing errors. CDR3 sequences were aligned to IMGT reference sequences to assign V, D and J gene segments. For a sequence to be retained, a match of at least six nucleotides to both a V gene segment and a J gene segment was required. A rearrangement was called productive if the CDR3 had no stop codons and remained in frame with V and J, and every other rearrangement was called non-productive. Following IMGT convention, CDR3 was defined as the stretch from the second conserved V-encoded cysteine to the conserved J-encoded phenylalanine. The earlier analysis of about 610 of the donors excluded sequences that lacked an unambiguous match to a single V gene segment. An earlier analysis of approximately 590 of the donors called V segments functional above 56.7% productive rearrangements and segregating when the between-donor standard deviation exceeded 5%. A statistical classification framework was developed to diagnose cytomegalovirus status using the catalog of TCR beta chain sequences. V and J gene assignment, in a later analysis, came from comparing TCR nucleotide sequences with IMGT/GENE-DB human TR gene sequences. In a later analysis, CDR3 sequences and most-parsimonious VDJ recombination scenarios were assigned using the TCRdist pipeline. In a later analysis, each TCR beta chain was defined by its CDR3 amino acid sequence together with its V-gene family, and reads without a unique V-gene family were excluded. As a way to deal with suspected cross-contamination and a sequencing artifact, a later analysis dropped more than 500 nucleotide sequences that were highly shared and had low generation probability. In a later analysis, a clonal expansion index for each public chain was calculated from normalized within-repertoire ranks of inferred template counts. In a later analysis, generation probabilities were computed with a VDJ recombination model fitted to out-of-frame rearrangements, and the resulting probabilities were checked against IGoR. Hypergeometric tests were used in a later analysis to score TCR-TCR, TCR-HLA and TCR-CMV co-occurrence, with a repertoire-size bias correction applied to the TCR pairs. False discovery rates were estimated in a later analysis by permuting HLA or CMV assignments 20 times. In a later analysis, co-occurring TCRs were grouped using DBSCAN, and TCRdist sequence similarity was added for clustering within HLA-allele-positive subsets. Repertoires with fewer than 30,000 or more than 120,000 public chains, plus five repertoires with anomalous nucleotide sharing, were excluded from co-occurrence clustering. Here the immuneACCESS table is served through TCRdb, limited to in-frame sequences with V and J called. Missing clones are a known gap in these copies; in checked studies unresolved V genes cover under half, and the rest lacks a known reason. That table furnishes V, J and clone size, whereas the DNA furnished D and trimming. Here the sample has 99,000 or so clones; more than 80% occur a single time. The top ten hold 6.1% of the sample.

Note on this clone: The antigen it binds to is not known. No base qualities exist here, and no much larger clone lies one base off it.

The germline ends are 14 bases apart after V is trimmed by 6 bases and J by 3 bases. CDR1 is given as LGHNT and CDR2 as FRNRAP, both from the germline V gene. Its CDR3 holds 15 amino acids, cysteine through phenylalanine. Only the CDR3 DNA is retained, 45 bases long and in frame from the first base. This clonotype was sampled from a man between 18 and 29 years old in good health and CMV-seronegative. The chain is encoded by TRBV12-5 joined to TRBJ2-2; no D gene can be assigned with confidence. The specimen was PBMCs. At the DNA level, the sequence is TGTGCTAGTGGCTGGCCTACTATCTACACCGGGGAGCTGTTTTTT. Its protein is CASGWPTIYTGELFF.